This T cell receptor (beta chain) was identified during a study of CD8+CD57+ T cells in acquired aplastic anemia. For the study at large: Sorted CD4+ and CD8+ cells gave an average of around 3.3 ug of DNA.

Genomic DNA, serving as template, underwent TCR beta VDJ and CDR3 profiling. TCRdb used MiXCR to reprocess the reads, holding one entry per CDR3 protein. The sample records about 260,000 distinct CDR3 sequences, approximately 86% being singletons. CDR1 is SGHTA and CDR2 is FQGNSA in the germline V gene. The CDR3 has 12 amino acids. An expansion of CD8+CD57+ cells by flow cytometry had been shown in patients chosen for sequencing. No therapy was given to patients before blood sampling. Findings and caveats of the study: Patients and controls shared 25 to 30 CD8+ CDR3 sequences, which appeared highly expressed in patients and within their immunodominant clones.

Regarding this clonotype: Its antigen is unknown. Germline and junction disagree at one end, which may indicate a read error.

The V and J genes are TRBV7-2 and TRBJ2-2; 7 positions match TRBD2. Input material: sorted CD4+, CD8+, or CD8+CD57+ T cells (not recorded which) from PBMCs. The TCR sequence derives from a human donor with aplastic anemia. CDR3 region: CASSSSGRELFF. The DNA of the CDR3 is TGCGCCAGCAGCTCAAGCGGGAGGGAGCTGTTTTTT.